The clone carrying this T cell receptor (beta chain) has more than one count but fewer than ten. The antigen is unknown. Using its own MiXCR run on the reads, TCRdb lists one record per CDR3 protein. The sample records 900,000 to 950,000 distinct CDR3 sequences, roughly 30% being singletons. These data originate in a study of T cell repertoires in cytomegalovirus infection. Overall study context: In the study, CMV epitopes included recently identified HLA-C-restricted and well-studied HLA-B-restricted ones. In public TCR beta signatures, there were indications of both CMV infection and matching HLA type. Findings of the study overall: In two of eight donors, the top clonotype was HLA-C-restricted CMV-specific. Summed public TCR beta family frequency identified CMV carriers bearing the relevant HLA.

The V gene lost 1 base and the J gene lost 6 bases, with 13 bases spanning the gap. Looked up from germline, CDR1 is SGHKS and CDR2 is YYEKEE (reference sequence). This CDR3 comprises 15 residues. The V gene is TRBV5-5, the J gene TRBJ1-4; the D is unclear. Sequencing was performed on cultured CD8+ T cells from PBMCs, taken from culture after CMV antigen stimulation. This TCR was sampled from a human donor in good health (CMV status not recorded). Some clones in this sample may be carry-over from other donors' samples. The CDR3 reads CASSLRAGVYEKLFF. The CDR3 bases are TGTGCCAGCAGCTTGAGGGCAGGCGTCTATGAAAAACTGTTTTTT.